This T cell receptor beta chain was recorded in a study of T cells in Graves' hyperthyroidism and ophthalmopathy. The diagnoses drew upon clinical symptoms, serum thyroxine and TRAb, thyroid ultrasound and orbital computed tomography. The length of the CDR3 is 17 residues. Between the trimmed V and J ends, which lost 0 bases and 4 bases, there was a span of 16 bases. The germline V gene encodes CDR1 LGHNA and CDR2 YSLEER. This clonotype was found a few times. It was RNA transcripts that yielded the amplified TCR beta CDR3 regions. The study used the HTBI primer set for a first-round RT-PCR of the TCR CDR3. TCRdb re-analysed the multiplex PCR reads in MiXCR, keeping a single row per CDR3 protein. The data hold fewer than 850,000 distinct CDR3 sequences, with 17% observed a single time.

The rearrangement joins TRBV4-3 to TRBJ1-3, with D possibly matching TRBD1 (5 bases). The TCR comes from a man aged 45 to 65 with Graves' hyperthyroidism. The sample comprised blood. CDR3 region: CASSQESLTGMGNTIYF. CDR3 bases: TGCGCCAGCAGCCAAGAGTCTCTTACAGGAATGGGAAACACCATATATTTT.